The 21 T cell receptor beta chains presented below share a single source sample, sequenced in a study of regulatory dendritic cells for organ transplantation. Sequenced by immunoSEQ multiplex PCR; TCRdb stores in-frame clones only, minus some. This table holds roughly 12,000 clones, 74% found once. These receptors have no known antigen. Sorted subsets were CFSE-labeled and cultured approximately 5 days with allogeneic dendritic cells. The source material was naive CD4+ T cells from blood cultured with regulatory dendritic cells. The subset here: CD45RA+ naive T cells. The receptor set was obtained from a human donor in good health.

The chain uses TRBV19 and TRBJ2-3; 8 bases are a match to TRBD1. The length of the CDR3 is 16 residues. Trimming removed 4 bases from V and 2 bases from J; junction bases left unmatched: 8. The germline V gene encodes CDR1 LNHDA and CDR2 SQIVND (reference sequence). In DNA form, the CDR3 reads TGTGCCAGTAGTACGTCGACAGGGGTGCACACAGATACGCAGTATTTT. This gives the protein CASSTSTGVHTDTQYF.

This chain joins TRBV7-9 and TRBJ2-3; TRBD2 matches 14 bases. The V segment lost 5 bases and the J segment 2 bases; nucleotides outside the gene matches: 3. The CDR3 contains 16 residues. The germline gives CDR1 SEHNR, CDR2 FQNEAQ (reference sequence). CDR3 in amino acids: CASSQGLAGDTDTQYF. The CDR3 DNA is TGTGCCAGCAGCCAGGGACTAGCGGGGGACACAGATACGCAGTATTTT.

The chain links TRBV5-4 to TRBJ2-1; a weak D match, TRBD2 (5 bases). Trimming stripped 1 base from V and 8 bases from J, with 13 bases between. The CDR3 totals 14 residues. The germline V gene encodes CDR1 SGHNT and CDR2 YYREEE (reference sequence). The CDR3, as DNA: TGTGCCAGCAGCTTGCGCAGTGACGGGGATGAGCAGTTCTTC. Translated: CASSLRSDGDEQFF.

This CDR3 is CASSSPGTGRLYEQYF. Written as DNA, the CDR3 is TGTGCCAGCAGTTCACCCGGGACAGGGAGACTCTACGAGCAGTACTTC. This chain uses TRBV28 with TRBJ2-7, with TRBD1 identical over 9 bases. V lost 4 bases, J lost 3 bases, and 10 bases stayed unmatched. The CDR3 length is 16 residues. The germline V gene has CDR1 MDHEN and CDR2 SYDVKM.

The table lists this clone with a count of one. This rearrangement joins TRBV6-1 to TRBJ2-1, with TRBD1 as a possible D gene (5 bases). The germline CDR1 and CDR2 sequences are MNHNS and SASEGT. CDR3 length equals 20 residues. The V gene lost 3 bases and the J gene lost 3 bases, with 27 bases spanning the gap. CDR3 in amino acids: CASSDLRPGNLIYYYNEQFF. The DNA of the CDR3 is TGTGCCAGCAGTGATCTACGCCCAGGGAATCTAATCTACTACTACAATGAGCAGTTCTTC.

This rearrangement joins TRBV11-2 to TRBJ2-1; 11 nucleotides align to TRBD2. Germline-derived CDR1 and CDR2 are SGHAT and FQNNGV. The V gene end was trimmed by 5 bases and the J gene end by 8 bases; junction bases not matched to a gene: 5. CDR3 length: 14 amino acids. This CDR3 reads CASSPLAGVYEQFF. CDR3 DNA sequence: TGTGCCAGCAGCCCACTAGCGGGGGTGTATGAGCAGTTCTTC. Drawing the rest from reference TRBV11-2 and TRBJ2-1, the complete variable domain is EAGVAQSPRYKIIEKRQSVAFWCNPISGHATLYWYQQILGQGPKLLIQFQNNGVVDDSQLPKDRFSAERLKGVDSTLKIQPAKLEDSAVYLCASSPLAGVYEQFFGPGTRLTVL.

The V call is TRBV12-5, the J call TRBJ1-5, with 8 bases aligning to TRBD1. The CDR3 totals 14 residues. V dropped 5 bases and J dropped 7; count of bases not matched to a gene: 7. Germline V gene lookup returns CDR1 LGHNT and CDR2 FRNRAP. CDR3 in amino acids: CASGASGGLQPQHF. The CDR3 region has the DNA TGTGCTAGTGGTGCATCAGGGGGCTTACAGCCCCAGCATTTT.

The chain recombines TRBV5-1 with TRBJ1-3, with 7 bases identical to TRBD1. The V gene's germline CDR1 is SGHRS and CDR2 YFSETQ. With V trimmed by 4 bases and J by 0 bases, 7 bases remained unmatched. The CDR3 covers 16 residues. CDR3 amino acids: CASSPNAGGSGNTIYF. CDR3 nucleotides: TGCGCCAGCAGCCCCAACGCAGGGGGCTCTGGAAACACCATATATTTT.

This chain uses TRBV6-1 with TRBJ1-4, with 7 nucleotides matching TRBD1. The CDR3 runs 15 residues. V trimming: 6 bases; J trimming: 5 bases; junction bases outside the gene matches: 9. Germline values: CDR1 MNHNS, CDR2 SASEGT. CDR3 loop: CASRDTGEPNEKLFF. CDR3 coding DNA: TGTGCCAGCAGAGATACAGGGGAGCCGAATGAAAAACTGTTTTTT.

The chain recombines TRBV7-2 with TRBJ2-3; maybe TRBD2 (6 bases). V dropped 8 bases and J dropped 4 bases, with 19 bases sitting between them. CDR1 and CDR2 (germline): SGHTA, FQGNSA. CDR3 length equals 15 residues. This chain's CDR3 is CASAPSDYEADTQYF. The CDR3 DNA reads TGTGCCAGCGCCCCTTCGGACTATGAGGCAGATACGCAGTATTTT.

V gene TRBV28 combines with J gene TRBJ1-2; a possible D gene is TRBD1 (6 bases). Trimming removed 7 bases from V and 0 bases from J, with 15 bases in between. The CDR3 consists of 15 residues. CDR1 and CDR2 from the germline V gene are MDHEN and SYDVKM. CDR3 region: CASTLSGTPNYGYTF. CDR3 coding DNA: TGTGCCAGCACCCTATCCGGGACACCTAACTATGGCTACACCTTC.

This clone was recorded a few times. The V call is TRBV7-3, the J call TRBJ2-1, with unresolved D. Trimming left V 3 bases short and J 6 bases short, with 6 bases between. The CDR3 contains 12 residues. CDR1 and CDR2 (germline): SGHTA, FQGTGA. In DNA, the CDR3 is TGTGCCAGCAGCTTCGCCGGCAATGAGCAGTTCTTC. Amino acids: CASSFAGNEQFF.

The gene calls are TRBV5-4 and TRBJ1-3, with D perhaps TRBD1 (5 bases). Trimming stripped 8 bases from V and 1 base from J, with 19 bases between. The germline V gene has CDR1 SGHNT and CDR2 YYREEE (reference sequence). The length of the CDR3 is 16 residues. The CDR3 loop is CASGRGGPASGNTIYF. The CDR3 DNA is TGTGCCAGTGGTCGGGGGGGACCCGCATCTGGAAACACCATATATTTT.

V usage is TRBV6-5 and J usage is TRBJ1-5; D gene ambiguous. Per germline, CDR1 MNHEY and CDR2 SVGAGI. V was clipped by 8 bases and J by 0 bases, with 14 bases between them. CDR3 length: 15 residues. The CDR3 DNA reads TGTGCCAGCCGCTCTATTAATCTTAGCAATCAGCCCCAGCATTTT. Amino acid sequence: CASRSINLSNQPQHF.

V is TRBV11-2 and J is TRBJ1-1, with D possibly TRBD1 on 6 matching bases. Trimming left V 5 bases short and J 1 base short, with 8 bases between. CDR3 size: 13 residues. Germline CDR1 and CDR2: SGHAT and FQNNGV. CDR3 coding DNA: TGTGCCAGCAGCCGGACAGAGAACACTGAAGCTTTCTTT. Protein: CASSRTENTEAFF.

CDR3: CASRRGGTGELFF. CDR3 nucleotide sequence: TGTGCCAGCAGACGGGGGGGCACCGGGGAGCTGTTTTTT. The rearrangement joins TRBV27 to TRBJ2-2; 8 nucleotides match TRBD2. J gave up 4 bases and V 6 bases, and 1 base lay outside the gene matches. This CDR3 has 13 amino acids. Germline lookup yields CDR1 MNHEY and CDR2 SMNVEV (reference sequence).

The CDR3: CASSQERIAGGASSTDTQYF. The CDR3 DNA reads TGCGCCAGCAGCCAAGAAAGGATAGCGGGGGGCGCTTCTAGCACAGATACGCAGTATTTT. The chain couples TRBV4-1 to TRBJ2-3, with TRBD2 matching 10 bases. The CDR3 has 20 residues. Germline V gives CDR1 MGHRA, CDR2 YSYEKL. The ends lost 0 bases at V and 0 bases at J; junction bases unmatched: 12.

V is TRBV29-1 and J is TRBJ2-4; no clear D gene. Germline V gives CDR1 SQVTM, CDR2 ANQGSEA. The CDR3 length is 13 residues. CDR3 DNA sequence: TGCACCTTTCAGCAGACTTCTTACCACATTCAGTACTTC. This encodes CTFQQTSYHIQYF.

The J gene is TRBJ2-7, the V gene TRBV21-1; TRBD1, as called in the table, went unchecked against the DNA. TRBV21-1 is a pseudogene segment. The CDR3 sequence is 18 residues long. CDR3 sequence reads: CASSKVKETGTKSYEQYF. The CDR3 nucleotides read TGTGCCAGCAGCAAAGTGAAGGAGACCGGGACAAAGAGCTACGAGCAGTACTTC.

This clone was counted once. The chain recombines TRBV5-1 with TRBJ2-7; weak D call: TRBD2 (6 bases). The V end was cut by 0 bases, the J end by 8 bases, with 18 bases between. CDR3 size: 15 residues. Germline-derived CDR1 and CDR2 are SGHRS and YFSETQ. CDR3 DNA sequence: TGCGCCAGCAGCTTGGGATATGGGGAGGTTGTCAAGCAGTACTTC. Translating gives CASSLGYGEVVKQYF.

The rearrangement joins TRBV27 to TRBJ2-7, with 10 bases that match TRBD1. V trimming: 8 bases; J trimming: 6 bases; junction bases outside the gene matches: 7. Germline V lookup: CDR1 MNHEY, CDR2 SMNVEV (reference sequence). This CDR3 spans 13 amino acids. For the CDR3, the DNA is TGTGCCAGCCGTAGACAGGGGGCGTCCGAGCAGTACTTC. Its translation is CASRRQGASEQYF.